This paragraph covers one T cell receptor (beta chain) sequence. Produced via immunoSEQ multiplex PCR; TCRdb's table is partial and in-frame only. Counted here are nearly 1 million clones, 76% occurring once; the ten biggest clones make up roughly 1.5%. This sample was taken from a study of shared clonotypes between healthy human individuals. Germline lookup yields CDR1 SGHRS and CDR2 YFSETQ. This CDR3 comprises 15 residues. Trimming pared 6 bases from V and 0 bases from J, leaving 13 bases between. J is TRBJ2-1 and V is TRBV5-1; either TRBD1 or TRBD2 may supply D (6 bases each). The sequenced sample consisted of memory CD4+ T cells sorted from blood. Subset meaning: CD45RA-negative fraction. This clonotype originated in a man aged 18-30 years in good health. The CDR3 DNA reads as TGCGCCAGCAAGGAGGGGGGAGGCTCCTACAATGAGCAGTTCTTC. It translates to CASKEGGGSYNEQFF.